This T cell receptor (beta chain) was captured in a study of Ad26.COV2.S vaccination and SARS-CoV-2 variants. Study findings and constraints: Comparability of non-spike TCR breadth was observed across vaccine and placebo recipients.

Germline loops: CDR1 MNHEY, CDR2 SVGEGT. Trimming left V 1 base short and J 0 bases short, with 8 bases between. CDR3 length: 15 amino acids. This table comes from immunoSEQ multiplex PCR, and its TCRdb copy is limited to in-frame clones, with some not included. The sample holds about 420,000 clones; 85% to 90% are singletons and the top ten take approximately 4%. Stated treatment: some 20 received Ad26.COV2.S at low or high dose, single or two shots; roughly 5 received placebo; per-sample allocation not given. After the first vaccine or placebo injection, samples were drawn on day 63. About this clone: The antigen is unknown.

The chain joins TRBV6-2 or TRBV6-3 to TRBJ2-3; D unresolved. This material consisted of peripheral blood, taken in a trial of Ad26.COV2.S vaccine versus placebo. The TCR comes from a person aged 18-60 years who received the Ad26.COV2.S COVID-19 vaccine or a placebo. The CDR3 reads CASSYFRTSTDTQYF. CDR3 sequence (DNA): TGTGCCAGCAGTTACTTCCGAACTAGCACAGATACGCAGTATTTT.